This T cell receptor beta chain originates from a study of blood T cells in healthy people across ages. This CDR3 region has 16 residues. Germline V gene sequence: CDR1 MNHNY, CDR2 SVGAGI (reference sequence). Then a second PCR, running roughly 7 to 12 cycles, was carried out with a sample-barcoded 5' primer and a J-beta primer mix. TCRdb analysed the 5' RACE reads with MiXCR anew, one entry per CDR3 protein. The sample has more than 1.4 million distinct CDR3 sequences, 42% seen once. Notes on this clonotype: One end of the junction is discordant with germline, which a read error may explain.

Sample: blood. V gene TRBV6-6 combines with J gene TRBJ2-5; TRBD1 agrees at 10 bases. This clonotype was sampled from a woman younger than 30 in good health. Here the CDR3 reads CTSSYATGGASETQYF. CDR3 in DNA: TGTACCAGCAGTTACGCGACAGGGGGCGCCTCAGAGACCCAGTACTTC.